The rows below give T cell receptor beta chains drawn from one sample of a study of blood T cell repertoires in COVID-19. Libraries were prepared by immunoSEQ multiplex PCR; TCRdb keeps only in-frame clonotypes and omits some of them. Here the sample spans some 200,000 clones, around four fifths being singletons. What was sequenced was PBMCs or T cells enriched from blood (not recorded which). The receptor set was obtained from a man in his forties who had recovered from COVID-19. The CDR3 runs from the conserved cysteine through the conserved F or W. A D gene is named only where the DNA matches it firmly. Only some rows state a clone size, as once, few, many or a class for expanded clones.

TRBV2	TRBJ1-3	-	-	TGTGCCAGACAGGTCCCAAGGTCGAAGTCTGGAAACACCATATATTTT	CARQVPRSKSGNTIYF
TRBV5-1	TRBJ1-2	-	-	TGCGCCAGCAGCTTGGTAGCAGGGGATCTAAACTATGGCTACACCTTC	CASSLVAGDLNYGYTF
TRBV30	TRBJ2-1	-	-	TGTGCCTGGAATGGGGGCCCTACGATGTTCTTC	CAWNGGPTMFF
TRBV7-2	TRBJ1-5	-	-	TGTGCCAGCAGCTTCGACACCTATCAGCCCCAGCATTTT	CASSFDTYQPQHF
TRBV14	TRBJ2-5	-	-	TGTGCCAGCAGCCAAGATTTGCGGAGGAGCTGGCAGGTCCCTGAGACCCAGTACTTC	CASSQDLRRSWQVPETQYF
TRBV10-2	TRBJ2-7	-	TRBD1	TGCGCCATCGAAGGGGACAGGACCCGCGAGCAGTACTTC	CAIEGDRTREQYF
TRBV5-4	TRBJ2-5	-	TRBD2	TGTGCCAGCAGCCTCCCCGGACTAGCGGGAGTGGAGACCCAGTACTTC	CASSLPGLAGVETQYF
TRBV19	TRBJ2-1	once	TRBD2	TGTGCCAGTAGTATAACTAGCGGGAGGGGTGAGCAGTTCTTC	CASSITSGRGEQFF
TRBV5-4	TRBJ2-3	-	-	TGTGCCAGCAGCTTCGATCTAGCTAGCACAGATACGCAGTATTTT	CASSFDLASTDTQYF
TRBV6-1	TRBJ2-2	-	-	TGTGCCAGCAGTGAAAATTGGCTTGGGACAACGAACACCGGGGAGCTGTTTTTT	CASSENWLGTTNTGELFF
TRBV28	TRBJ1-5	-	-	TGTGCCAGCAGTTTACAGGTGAGCAATCAGCCCCAGCATTTT	CASSLQVSNQPQHF
TRBV27	TRBJ1-6	-	TRBD1	TGTGCCAGCAGTTCCCGGGACAGGGGGTATAATTCACCCCTCCACTTT	CASSSRDRGYNSPLHF
TRBV7-9	TRBJ1-3	-	-	TGTGCCAGCAGCCCGTTCGCAGCGGCCTCTGGAAACACCATATATTTT	CASSPFAAASGNTIYF
TRBV18	TRBJ2-7	few	-	TGTGCCAGCTCACCCCTAGGGGACTTCTCCTACGAGCAGTACTTC	CASSPLGDFSYEQYF
TRBV27	TRBJ1-2	once	TRBD1	TGTGCCAGCAGACAGGGGGCTAGTGGCTACACCTTC	CASRQGASGYTF
TRBV7-2	TRBJ1-2	few	-	TGTGCCAGCAGCTTAGCCGGGGTGAATAACTATGGCTACACCTTC	CASSLAGVNNYGYTF
TRBV3-1/TRBV3-2	TRBJ1-1	once	-	TGTGCCAGCAGCCAAACCCGGACAGCTGTATTTCACACTGAAGCTTTCTTT	CASSQTRTAVFHTEAFF
TRBV5-1	TRBJ1-4	once	-	TGCGCCAGCAGCCTTGCAACTAATGAAAAACTGTTTTTT	CASSLATNEKLFF
TRBV9	TRBJ1-1	once	-	TGTGCCAGCAGCGTAGGTCTGGGGGCGCAGACTGAAGCTTTCTTT	CASSVGLGAQTEAFF
TRBV25-1	TRBJ1-6	-	-	TGTGCCAGCAGTGAATTGCGTCTTATCAATTCACCCCTCCACTTT	CASSELRLINSPLHF
TRBV30	TRBJ2-7	many	-	TGTGCCTGGAGTGAAGCAGACTTCGAGCAGTACTTC	CAWSEADFEQYF
TRBV7-9	TRBJ1-4	-	-	TGTGCCAGCAGCGTCAAGGTAGGACTACGGAATGAAAAACTGTTTTTT	CASSVKVGLRNEKLFF
TRBV7-8	TRBJ2-7	-	TRBD1	TGTGCCAGCAACCAAGGACAGGGTCACGAGCAGTACTTC	CASNQGQGHEQYF
TRBV7-3	TRBJ2-2	-	TRBD1	TGTGCCAGCAGCTCCACGCCACAGGGGGACACCGGGGAGCTGTTTTTT	CASSSTPQGDTGELFF
TRBV29-1	TRBJ1-2	-	-	TGCAGCGGTGGACGTAGTGTTAGGGGAAGCGATGGCTACACCTTC	CSGGRSVRGSDGYTF
TRBV7-2	TRBJ1-2	few	-	TGTGCCAGCAGCTTAGAGTTCGCCACGGGCTATGGCTACACCTTC	CASSLEFATGYGYTF
TRBV28	TRBJ1-1	-	-	TGTGCCAGCAGTTTACTCCAGGAGGGAGTGAACACTGAAGCTTTCTTT	CASSLLQEGVNTEAFF
TRBV7-3	TRBJ2-7	-	-	TGTGCCACCAGTAGCAGCGAAGGGGGTGAGCAGTACTTC	CATSSSEGGEQYF
TRBV2	TRBJ1-2	few	-	TGTGCCAGCAATTTAGCTAACTATGGCTACACCTTC	CASNLANYGYTF
TRBV2	TRBJ2-5	-	TRBD2	TGTGCCAGCACTGTCCAGAGCGGGAGGGCGGAGACCCAGTACTTC	CASTVQSGRAETQYF
TRBV19	TRBJ1-5	many	-	TGTGCCAGTATTGGCTGGGGCCGCAATCAGCCCCAGCATTTT	CASIGWGRNQPQHF
TRBV19	TRBJ2-3	-	-	TGTGCCAGTAGTGGGCGGGGATGGACAGATACGCAGTATTTT	CASSGRGWTDTQYF
TRBV7-8	TRBJ2-7	-	-	TGTGCCAGCAGCTTCTTACGAGAGTACGAGCAGTACTTC	CASSFLREYEQYF
TRBV7-9	TRBJ2-3	-	-	TGTGCCAGCAGCTTAGGAGGGCCATCGGATACGCAGTATTTT	CASSLGGPSDTQYF
TRBV3-1/TRBV3-2	TRBJ2-1	-	-	TGTGCCAGCAGCCAAGAAGGGGGAACCTACAATGAGCAGTTCTTC	CASSQEGGTYNEQFF
TRBV3-1/TRBV3-2	TRBJ1-1	-	-	TGTGCCAGCAGCCAAGGGCAGGGTAGGACTGAAGCTTTCTTT	CASSQGQGRTEAFF
TRBV4-3	TRBJ2-2	-	TRBD2	TGCGCCAGCAGCCAAGGACTAGCGGGAGGATGGGACACCGGGGAGCTGTTTTTT	CASSQGLAGGWDTGELFF
TRBV27	TRBJ2-7	once	-	-	CASSFLAGGSYEQYF
TRBV20-1	TRBJ2-1	-	TRBD2	TGCAGTGCTAGTCGACCGGGAGGGTACAATGAGCAGTTCTTC	CSASRPGGYNEQFF
TRBV6-5	TRBJ1-4	-	TRBD1	TGTGCCACCCGACAGGGTTTGACTAATGAAAAACTGTTTTTT	CATRQGLTNEKLFF
TRBV27	TRBJ2-3	once	TRBD2	TGTGCCAGCAGTTTAGGGTCTCTAGCGGGAGTAGATACGCAGTATTTT	CASSLGSLAGVDTQYF
TRBV19	TRBJ2-3	few	TRBD2	TGTGCCAGTAGGGGTGAGGCGGGAGGGCCTCGGGCAGATACGCAGTATTTT	CASRGEAGGPRADTQYF
TRBV24-1	TRBJ2-2	-	-	TGTGCCACCAGTGGGGCAACCGGGGAGCTGTTTTTT	CATSGATGELFF
TRBV19	TRBJ1-2	-	-	TGTGCCAGTAGGTCAGGGGCTGGCTACACCTTC	CASRSGAGYTF
TRBV2	TRBJ1-6	-	-	TGTGCCAGCCGCGCAGGGGCTTGGGATTCACCCCTCCACTTT	CASRAGAWDSPLHF
TRBV28	TRBJ2-2	once	TRBD1	TGTGCCAGCAGTCTGGACAGGTACGGGGAGCTGTTTTTT	CASSLDRYGELFF
TRBV5-6	TRBJ2-7	-	-	TGTGCCAGCAGACGTCGCGGCTTTACCTACGAGCAGTACTTC	CASRRRGFTYEQYF
TRBV10-1	TRBJ2-3	few	TRBD2	TGCGCCAGCGGAGCTAGCGGGAGCCCAGATACGCAGTATTTT	CASGASGSPDTQYF
TRBV30	TRBJ1-4	once	-	TGTGCCTGGAGTGACGGGGGAAAACTGTTTTTT	CAWSDGGKLFF
TRBV7-9	TRBJ1-4	-	-	TGTGCCAGCAGCCCTAGACGGGCCACAGGCCCTGAAAAACTGTTTTTT	CASSPRRATGPEKLFF
TRBV11-3	TRBJ2-3	-	-	TGTGCCAGCAGCTTAGATCTGGGAGATTATACGCAGTATTTT	CASSLDLGDYTQYF
TRBV4-3	TRBJ1-5	once	-	TGCGCCAGCAGCCAAGACCGCGATCAGCCCCAGCATTTT	CASSQDRDQPQHF
TRBV30	TRBJ1-3	few	-	TGTGCCTGGAGTCATCGGGGCTCTGGAAACACCATATATTTT	CAWSHRGSGNTIYF
TRBV6-5	TRBJ2-1	-	TRBD2	TGTGCCAGCAGTTACGGTAGCGGGAACTATGAGCAGTTCTTC	CASSYGSGNYEQFF